This TCR beta chain stems from a study of blood T cell repertoires in COVID-19. In the study overall: Donors in the United States, Italy and Spain gave samples during acute or convalescent COVID-19. From T cells, B-cell-depleted T cells, or PBMCs came the material, which was cDNA or gDNA.

Germline CDR1 LNHDA, CDR2 SQIVND (reference sequence). The CDR3 is 15 residues long. Trimming shortened V by 6 bases and J by 6 bases, and 20 bases separated the two germline ends. Original processing notes: Quantification of nucleated cells was approximated via reference gene primer amplification. Here immunoSEQ multiplex PCR was the method, and the copy in TCRdb shows in-frame clones only, minus some. D and trimming were read from the DNA, whereas the V and J calls and clone size are those reported in that table. The table shows 20,000 to 30,000 clones, with around nine tenths occurring only once. Only a few counts were recorded for this clone.

The sample comprised peripheral blood. This receptor was taken from a human donor in a cohort sampled during active COVID-19. V gene TRBV19 combines with J gene TRBJ1-1; tentatively, D is TRBD1 (5 bases). CDR3 sequence: CASSQGPWMDAEAFF. The DNA of the CDR3 is TGTGCCAGTAGCCAGGGCCCTTGGATGGATGCTGAAGCTTTCTTT.